The text below deals with one T cell receptor beta chain. The target antigen is unknown. TCRdb re-analysed the RT-PCR reads in MiXCR, keeping a single row per CDR3 protein. This sample has 500,000 or so distinct CDR3 sequences, with 11% found just once. These data belong to a study of response to subunit inactivated influenza vaccine. Findings of the study overall: Authors suggested each seasonal flu vaccination may recruit only limited numbers of new T cells.

The specimen was PBMCs from blood, collected roughly 45 days after vaccination. The TCR comes from a man aged 50-59 years who received an inactivated influenza vaccine.

CDR3 protein: CASSLIQGEDEQYF. CDR3 DNA sequence: TGTGCCAGCAGTTTAATACAGGGAGAAGACGAGCAGTACTTC. V gene TRBV27 combines with J gene TRBJ2-7; perhaps TRBD1 as D (6 bases). Trimming removed 2 bases from V and 5 bases from J, with 13 bases in between. The CDR3 loop spans 14 amino acids. Germline lookup yields CDR1 MNHEY and CDR2 SMNVEV (reference sequence).